Each of the 30 T cell receptor beta chains below was sequenced from the same sample in a study of CD4 and CD8 cells across lung adenocarcinoma regions. TCRdb processed the PCR reads anew with MiXCR; each CDR3 protein has one entry. This table has 9,500 to 12,000 distinct CDR3 sequences, 35% to 55% appearing once. Sequencing was performed on CD8+ T cells from the margin of a lung tumor. These receptors originate from a male donor with lung adenocarcinoma. The CD4 and CD8 labels of this study may be unreliable.

The chain employs TRBV9 and TRBJ2-1; 9 nucleotides align to TRBD2. The CDR3 has 16 amino acids. Germline CDR1 reads SGDLS; CDR2 reads YYNGEE. The V segment lost 3 bases and the J segment 9 bases; nucleotides outside the gene matches: 13. The CDR3 sequence: CASSGGGREGRGEQFF. In nucleotides, the CDR3 is TGTGCCAGCAGCGGGGGCGGGAGGGAGGGACGTGGTGAGCAGTTCTTC. The full variable domain, with the rest looked up from reference TRBV9 and TRBJ2-1, is DSGVTQTPKHLITATGQRVTLRCSPRSGDLSVYWYQQSLDQGLQFLIQYYNGEERAKGNILERFSAQQFPDLHSELNLSSLELGDSALYFCASSGGGREGRGEQFFGPGTRLTVL.

This chain links TRBV10-3 with TRBJ2-5; unclear D gene. Germline V CDR1 and CDR2: ENHRY, SYGVKD. This CDR3 contains 13 residues. The V end was cut by 10 bases, the J end by 11 bases, with 23 bases between. As DNA, the CDR3 is TGTGCCACGACCAGCAGAATTCAAGAGGCGCAGTACTTC. Encoded protein: CATTSRIQEAQYF.

The J gene is TRBJ2-2, the V gene TRBV7-9; 12 bases are shared with TRBD1. The germline gives CDR1 SEHNR, CDR2 FQNEAQ (reference sequence). V shed 5 bases and J 6 bases; nucleotides not matched to a gene: 4. CDR3 length equals 15 residues. CDR3 in DNA: TGTGCCAGCAGCATCGGGACAGGGGGCCCCGGGGAGCTGTTTTTT. The encoded protein is CASSIGTGGPGELFF. The full variable domain, completed using reference TRBV7-9 and TRBJ2-2, is DTGVSQNPRHKITKRGQNVTFRCDPISEHNRLYWYRQTLGQGPEFLTYFQNEAQLEKSRLLSDRFSAERPKGSFSTLEIQRTEQGDSAMYLCASSIGTGGPGELFFGEGSRLTVL.

This clonotype showed up just once. A read error may explain this, as a much larger clone is one base away. The rearrangement joins TRBV10-1 to TRBJ2-1; no clear D gene. The J call is in doubt because the DNA end fits TRBJ2-7 better. CDR3 size: 11 residues. Germline V gene data show CDR1 as WNHNN and CDR2 as SYGVQD (reference sequence). The CDR3 DNA follows: TGCGCCAGCAGTGAGTGTGACGAGCAGTACTTC. Residues: CASSECDEQYF.

This clonotype is deemed medium-sized (0.01 to 0.1%). The rearrangement uses TRBV7-3 and TRBJ2-1; D gene ambiguous. There are 13 residues in the CDR3. Looked up from germline, CDR1 is SGHTA and CDR2 is FQGTGA. V shed 3 bases and J shed 5 bases, with 8 bases lying between them. CDR3: CASSFRLDNEQFF. DNA of the CDR3: TGTGCCAGCAGCTTCAGGTTGGACAATGAGCAGTTCTTC. Drawing the rest from reference TRBV7-3 and TRBJ2-1, the complete variable domain is GAGVSQTPSNKVTEKGKYVELRCDPISGHTALYWYRQSLGQGPEFLIYFQGTGAADDSGLPNDRFFAVRPEGSVSTLKIQRTERGDSAVYLCASSFRLDNEQFFGPGTRLTVL.

The chain carries TRBV12-3 or TRBV12-4 and TRBJ2-1; no clear D gene. This CDR3 has 14 residues. V gave up 3 bases and J gave up 9 bases, with 15 bases separating them. The DNA for the CDR3 is TGTGCCAGCAGTTTCGGAACTTACATAATTGAGCAGTTCTTC. It translates to CASSFGTYIIEQFF.

This clonotype is medium-sized. The chain is built from TRBV10-1 and TRBJ2-7; TRBD2 agrees at 15 bases. CDR3 length equals 15 residues. The J segment lost 4 bases and the V segment lost 3 bases, leaving 1 base of the junction unmatched. Germline lookup yields CDR1 WNHNN and CDR2 SYGVQD (reference sequence). CDR3 loop: CASSDGTSGRYEQYF. The CDR3 DNA reads TGCGCCAGCAGTGATGGGACTAGCGGGAGGTACGAGCAGTACTTC.

Concerning this clonotype: One junction end does not reproduce the germline sequence, and a read error may be involved. The rearrangement uses TRBV12-3 or TRBV12-4 and TRBJ2-3, with TRBD1 matching over 7 bases. The J call may be in error: the DNA end matches TRBJ2-2 better. The length of the CDR3 is 15 residues. CDR3 sequence: CASSVLAGGTGALFF. In DNA form, the CDR3 reads TGTGCCAGCAGCGTCCTAGCTGGGGGCACAGGGGCGCTGTTTTTT.

This clonotype was observed a few times. The chain uses TRBV11-2 and TRBJ2-6; D unclear. Germline V lookup: CDR1 SGHAT, CDR2 FQNNGV. V was trimmed by 4 bases and J by 3 bases, leaving 7 bases between them. The CDR3 totals 14 residues. As DNA, the CDR3 is TGTGCCAGCAGCTCCCGGAATGGGGCCAACGTCCTGACTTTC. This codes for CASSSRNGANVLTF.

The count of this clonotype is one. The rearrangement uses TRBV6-5 and TRBJ1-6; no clear D gene. The CDR3 has 11 amino acids. From germline, CDR1 is MNHEY and CDR2 SVGAGI. Trimming took 2 bases from V and 19 from J, leaving 12 bases between them. CDR3 nucleotides: TGTGCCAGCAGTTACGGAAACGAGCAGCACTTT. Encoded protein: CASSYGNEQHF.

The rearrangement joins TRBV7-2 to TRBJ2-5; the match to TRBD2 covers 8 bases. The CDR3 has 15 residues. Germline V gene lookup returns CDR1 SGHTA and CDR2 FQGNSA. V shed 4 bases, J shed 11 bases, and the junction held 15 bases outside the gene matches. As DNA, the CDR3 is TGTGCCAGCAGCTCTTGGACTAGCCGCTCAGATACGCAGTACTTC. Encoded protein: CASSSWTSRSDTQYF.

This chain connects TRBV11-2 to TRBJ2-3, with D perhaps assigned TRBD1 or TRBD2 (5 bases each). CDR3 length: 18 residues. V lost 4 bases and J lost 0, with 20 bases in between. Germline V gives CDR1 SGHAT, CDR2 FQNNGV. The CDR3 bases are TGTGCCAGCAGCTCTACTTCGGGATTTTCAGGGAGCACAGATACGCAGTATTTT. Its translation: CASSSTSGFSGSTDTQYF.

This clonotype is termed medium-sized. This CDR3 is CASSPRQGARGYGYTF. The CDR3 region has the DNA TGTGCCAGCAGCCCCCGACAGGGGGCGCGTGGCTATGGCTACACCTTC. The chain is built from TRBV6-1 and TRBJ1-2; the match to TRBD1 covers 10 bases. V was pared by 6 bases and J by 4 bases, with 11 bases of the junction left unmatched. The V gene's germline CDR1 is MNHNS and CDR2 SASEGT. This CDR3 is 16 amino acids long.

The chain uses TRBV6-5 and TRBJ2-1; either TRBD1 or TRBD2 may supply D (7 bases each). The J call may be mistaken, given a closer DNA end match to TRBJ2-2. Germline CDR1 MNHEY, CDR2 SVGAGI. This CDR3 has 15 amino acids. The CDR3 nucleotides read TGTGCCAGCAGTTACCAGGGGGGGTCCTACAATGAGCTGTTTTTT. Translation: CASSYQGGSYNELFF.

The chain couples TRBV11-2 to TRBJ1-1, with 8 positions matching TRBD1. After removal of 1 base from V and 2 bases from J, the junction contained 3 bases not matched to a gene. The CDR3 loop spans 15 amino acids. The germline V gene encodes CDR1 SGHAT and CDR2 FQNNGV. This CDR3 reads CASSLGQGANTEAFF. The DNA for the CDR3 is TGTGCCAGCAGCTTAGGTCAGGGGGCCAACACTGAAGCTTTCTTT.

The chain is built from TRBV10-2 and TRBJ2-2; 8 positions agree with TRBD2. Germline V lookup: CDR1 WSHSY, CDR2 SAAADI. Losses at the gene ends were 6 bases for V and 3 bases for J; bases not matched to a gene: 6. The CDR3 loop spans 15 amino acids. Here the CDR3 reads CASREGLAHTGELFF. Written as DNA, the CDR3 is TGCGCCAGCAGGGAAGGACTAGCCCACACCGGGGAGCTGTTTTTT.

This clonotype is labeled as medium-sized. The genes are TRBV27 and TRBJ1-2, with TRBD1 matching 7 bases. This CDR3 contains 16 residues. From germline, CDR1 is MNHEY and CDR2 SMNVEV (reference sequence). The V gene end was trimmed by 5 bases and the J gene end by 1 base; junction bases not matched to a gene: 10. The CDR3 coding sequence is TGTGCCAGCAGTCTAGACAGGGCGGGTGGTAACTATGGCTACACCTTC. Protein sequence: CASSLDRAGGNYGYTF.

The V call is TRBV27, the J call TRBJ2-5; perhaps TRBD1 as D (6 bases). The CDR3 is 13 amino acids. Per germline, CDR1 MNHEY and CDR2 SMNVEV (reference sequence). Trimming shortened V by 5 bases and J by 5 bases, and 12 bases separated the two germline ends. The CDR3 here is CASSGQLGETQYF. CDR3 DNA: TGTGCCAGCAGTGGACAGTTGGGGGAGACCCAGTACTTC.

This clonotype was found once. The chain joins TRBV27 to TRBJ2-2; 9 positions match TRBD1. The CDR3 length is 16 residues. V shed 3 bases and J 3 bases; nucleotides not matched to a gene: 5. The germline V gene has CDR1 MNHEY and CDR2 SMNVEV (reference sequence). Here the CDR3 reads CASSLSGTGYTGELFF. CDR3 coding DNA: TGTGCCAGCAGTTTGAGCGGGACAGGGTACACCGGGGAGCTGTTTTTT.

V is TRBV6-5 and J is TRBJ2-7; D unresolved. Looked up from germline, CDR1 is MNHEY and CDR2 is SVGAGI. Trimming shortened V by 5 bases and J by 1 base, and 12 bases separated the two germline ends. This CDR3 has 14 residues. Here the CDR3 reads CASSIDDSSYEQYF. The CDR3 DNA sequence: TGTGCCAGCAGTATCGATGACTCTTCCTACGAGCAGTACTTC.

The rearrangement links TRBV6-1 to TRBJ2-3, with 7 bases lining up with TRBD2. The germline V gene has CDR1 MNHNS and CDR2 SASEGT. V shed 7 bases and J 1 base; nucleotides not matched to a gene: 8. The CDR3 sequence is 15 residues long. CDR3 nucleotide sequence: TGTGCCAGCAACAGAGGCGGGGGTCGCACAGATACGCAGTATTTT. Amino acids: CASNRGGGRTDTQYF.

The V call is TRBV29-1, the J call TRBJ2-3; 9 bases agree with TRBD1. The DNA end favors TRBJ2-1, so the J call may be wrong. Germline V gene lookup returns CDR1 SQVTM and CDR2 ANQGSEA. This CDR3 is 13 amino acids long. CDR3 nucleotides: TGCAGCGTCGAGACAGGGGGTAGGGATGAGCAGTTCTTC. This sequence encodes CSVETGGRDEQFF.

The genes are TRBV6-1 and TRBJ2-2; 7 nucleotides align to TRBD1. The assigned J gene may be wrong: the sequence end matches TRBJ2-3 better. CDR1 MNHNS and CDR2 SASEGT come from the germline V gene. The CDR3 runs 13 residues. CDR3 in amino acids: CASQGQRTEKQYF. For the CDR3, the DNA is TGTGCCAGCCAGGGACAGCGCACCGAGAAGCAGTATTTT.

The V call is TRBV6-1, the J call TRBJ2-3; D ambiguous. The J call is doubtful: the DNA matches TRBJ2-5 better. Germline V gene lookup returns CDR1 MNHNS and CDR2 SASEGT. The CDR3 has 13 amino acids. The CDR3 sequence is CASRRTAWGTQYF. In DNA, the CDR3 is TGTGCCAGCAGGAGGACGGCGTGGGGGACCCAGTACTTC.

V and J are TRBV6-1 and TRBJ2-5; no definite D call. The J call is doubtful: the DNA matches TRBJ2-7 better. The CDR3 sequence is 14 residues long. Germline CDR1 reads MNHNS; CDR2 reads SASEGT. The CDR3, as DNA: TGTGCCAGCATCCTTAGGGCCGGTCCCTACGAGCAGTACTTC. Translated, it gives CASILRAGPYEQYF.

V gene TRBV5-5 combines with J gene TRBJ2-5; D gene ambiguous. The CDR3 length is 12 residues. CDR1 is SGHKS, CDR2 YYEKEE, per germline (reference sequence). Trimming took off 4 bases at V and 5 bases at J, with 9 bases between the two ends. The CDR3 protein is CASSLVGETQYF. The DNA for the CDR3 is TGTGCCAGCAGCCTTGTTGGGGAGACCCAGTACTTC. Combining the CDR3 with reference TRBV5-5 and TRBJ2-5 gives the whole variable domain DAGVTQSPTHLIKTRGQQVTLRCSPISGHKSVSWYQQVLGQGPQFIFQYYEKEERGRGNFPDRFSARQFPNYSSELNVNALLLGDSALYLCASSLVGETQYFGPGTRLLVL.

This clonotype was picked up a small number of times. A much more abundant neighbour one base away suggests this may be a read error. The V call is TRBV6-1, the J call TRBJ2-4; 8 bases line up with TRBD1. The V and J ends lost 6 bases and 13 bases, in that order; junction bases with no gene match: 8. CDR1 MNHNS and CDR2 SASEGT come from the germline V gene. This CDR3 region has 12 residues. In DNA form, the CDR3 reads TGTGCCAGCAGCGACAGGGGCAATGAGCAGTACTTC. Its protein is CASSDRGNEQYF.

This chain links TRBV7-3 with TRBJ2-3; perhaps TRBD2 as D (6 bases). The CDR3 length is 13 residues. Germline CDR1 and CDR2: SGHTA and FQGTGA. V was trimmed by 5 bases and J by 6 bases, leaving 12 bases between them. The CDR3 loop is CASSRELADTQYF. The CDR3 DNA is TGTGCCAGCAGCCGGGAGCTCGCCGATACGCAGTATTTT.

Regarding this clonotype: Mismatch with germline at one junction end may stem from a read error. The chain combines TRBV6-5 with TRBJ2-5, with D maybe TRBD2 (5 bases). Germline lookup yields CDR1 MNHEY and CDR2 SVGAGI. CDR3 size: 15 residues. The CDR3 here is CASSYSRVSPETQYF. The CDR3 DNA is TGTGCCAGCAGTTACTCGCGGGTCAGCCCAGAGACGCAGTATTTC.

The chain is built from TRBV4-2 and TRBJ2-1, with TRBD2 identical over 12 bases. Germline-derived CDR1 and CDR2 are LGHNA and YNFKEQ. The V and J ends lost 0 bases and 9 bases, in that order; junction bases with no gene match: 6. The length of the CDR3 is 16 residues. The CDR3 region has the DNA TGTGCCAGCAGCCAAGATCTTCTAGCGGGGGGGGGTGAGCAGTTCTTC. Protein product: CASSQDLLAGGGEQFF.